Below, 27 T cell receptor beta chains from the same sample are listed, as sequenced in a study of blood T cell repertoires in COVID-19. The data were produced by immunoSEQ multiplex PCR, yet TCRdb's version contains in-frame clones alone and is incomplete. The sample contains 130,000 to 150,000 clones, about 85% of which appear only once. Source material: peripheral blood. The receptors come from a woman aged 70 to 79 with COVID-19, enrolled during active disease.

This clone was seen a single time. The chain employs TRBV11-2 and TRBJ1-4; perhaps TRBD1 as D (6 bases). The germline CDR1 and CDR2 sequences are SGHAT and FQNNGV. The CDR3 runs to 15 residues. The V end was cut by 6 bases, the J end by 1 base, with 12 bases between. The CDR3 loop reads CASSKRGLTNEKLFF. In DNA form, the CDR3 reads TGTGCCAGCAGTAAGAGGGGGTTAACTAATGAAAAACTGTTTTTT.

On this clone itself: At one end, the junction sequence differs from germline, possibly due to a read error. The chain links TRBV7-7 to TRBJ2-7; D may be TRBD1 (6 bases). The CDR3 is 13 amino acids. The germline CDR1 and CDR2 sequences are SSHAT and FNYEAQ (reference sequence). The DNA for the CDR3 is TGTGCTAGCAGCTCAAACAGGGATGGCGAGCAGTACTTC. It specifies CASSSNRDGEQYF.

This clone appeared once. The gene calls are TRBV27 and TRBJ1-6; D is unclear. This CDR3 comprises 15 residues. V lost 1 base, J lost 10 bases, and 14 bases lay in between. Germline CDR1 is MNHEY and CDR2 is SMNVEV (reference sequence). The CDR3 loop reads CASSLLQRVGSPLHF. The CDR3 nucleotides read TGTGCCAGCAGTTTATTACAGAGGGTAGGGTCACCCCTCCACTTT.

The gene calls are TRBV9 and TRBJ1-4; D is undetermined. V was pared by 4 bases and J by 0 bases, with 10 bases between. Germline CDR1 SGDLS, CDR2 YYNGEE. The CDR3 consists of 15 residues. The DNA of the CDR3 is TGTGCCAGCAGCTCGCTGGGAGCAACTAATGAAAAACTGTTTTTT. Protein: CASSSLGATNEKLFF.

This chain connects TRBV19 to TRBJ1-2, with a tentative D call TRBD1 (6 bases). The CDR3 has 19 amino acids. Trimming stripped 2 bases from V and 2 bases from J, with 24 bases between. Germline V gene sequence: CDR1 LNHDA, CDR2 SQIVND (reference sequence). CDR3 protein: CASSITTGTPNSLNYGYTF. DNA of the CDR3: TGTGCCAGTAGTATAACGACTGGGACACCGAACTCGCTCAACTATGGCTACACCTTC.

The chain couples TRBV9 to TRBJ2-1; 8 nucleotides agree with TRBD2. The germline gives CDR1 SGDLS, CDR2 YYNGEE. V trimming: 0 bases; J trimming: 5 bases; junction bases outside the gene matches: 7. This CDR3 spans 16 amino acids. The CDR3 sequence: CASSVEAGGRNNEQFF. The CDR3 coding sequence is TGTGCCAGCAGCGTAGAGGCGGGGGGCCGGAACAATGAGCAGTTCTTC.

This chain joins TRBV19 and TRBJ1-5, with 9 bases identical to TRBD1. V lost 3 bases to trimming and J lost 3 bases; unmatched junction nucleotides: 6. Germline V gene lookup returns CDR1 LNHDA and CDR2 SQIVND (reference sequence). The CDR3 consists of 16 residues. CDR3 residues: CASSMGQGTFNQPQHF. The CDR3, as DNA: TGTGCCAGTAGTATGGGACAGGGAACTTTCAATCAGCCCCAGCATTTT.

The V gene is TRBV28, the J gene TRBJ1-2; possible D gene TRBD1, 5 bases. Trimming removed 1 base at V and 4 bases at J, with 13 bases between. The CDR3 length is 15 residues. The germline V gene encodes CDR1 MDHEN and CDR2 SYDVKM. The CDR3 DNA reads as TGTGCCAGCAGTTTATATTGGGCAGGGTCCTATGGCTACACCTTC. Translation gives CASSLYWAGSYGYTF.

This chain uses TRBV7-9 with TRBJ2-3; 11 bases line up with TRBD1. In germline, CDR1 is SEHNR, CDR2 FQNEAQ (reference sequence). Germline trimming cut 4 bases from V and 6 bases from J; bases unmatched to any gene: 9. The CDR3 sequence is 16 residues long. CDR3 nucleotides: TGTGCCAGCAGCTCCCTCGGACAGGGGGCGTCGGATACGCAGTATTTT. Translated, it gives CASSSLGQGASDTQYF. Full variable domain (rest looked up from reference TRBV7-9 and TRBJ2-3): DTGVSQNPRHKITKRGQNVTFRCDPISEHNRLYWYRQTLGQGPEFLTYFQNEAQLEKSRLLSDRFSAERPKGSFSTLEIQRTEQGDSAMYLCASSSLGQGASDTQYFGPGTRLTVL.

This clone occurred a few times. This chain connects TRBV3-1 (or the pseudogene TRBV3-2) to TRBJ1-6, with 10 bases lining up with TRBD1. The CDR3 runs to 17 residues. Germline V gene sequence: CDR1 LGHDT, CDR2 YNNKEL (reference sequence). Trimming cost V 3 bases and J 7 bases; bases outside gene matches: 9. In nucleotides, the CDR3 is TGTGCCAGCAGCCAGGGGACCCCGGGACAGGGGAATTCACCCCTCCACTTT. Translated, it gives CASSQGTPGQGNSPLHF.

This chain uses TRBV5-1 with TRBJ1-6; no clear D. The CDR3 contains 14 residues. Trimming took 4 bases from V and 9 from J, leaving 14 bases between them. The V gene's germline CDR1 is SGHRS and CDR2 YFSETQ. The CDR3 region has the DNA TGCGCCAGCAGCCCCCGCGGGGTAGGTTCACCCCTCCACTTT. Its protein is CASSPRGVGSPLHF.

The V and J genes are TRBV6-2 or TRBV6-3 and TRBJ2-3; D perhaps matches TRBD2 (6 bases). Per germline, CDR1 MNHEY and CDR2 SVGEGT. V dropped 6 bases and J dropped 0 bases, with 13 bases sitting between them. This CDR3 has 15 residues. In DNA, the CDR3 is TGTGCCAGCAGCCAGGGACTCCGGAGCACAGATACGCAGTATTTT. Its protein is CASSQGLRSTDTQYF.

This clone occurred once. This chain uses TRBV29-1 with TRBJ2-7; no reliable D call. The V gene lost 5 bases and the J gene lost 2 bases, with 10 bases spanning the gap. Germline loops: CDR1 SQVTM, CDR2 ANQGSEA. The CDR3 has 12 residues. The CDR3 reads CSVLYGTYEQYF. CDR3 coding DNA: TGCAGCGTTCTCTACGGTACCTACGAGCAGTACTTC.

The J gene is TRBJ1-1, the V gene TRBV23-1; 9 bases are shared with TRBD1. TRBV23-1 is noted as an ORF with a role that remains uncertain. This CDR3 is built from 20 residues. The V gene end was trimmed by 4 bases and the J gene end by 0 bases; junction bases not matched to a gene: 18. CDR3 protein: CASSLAIRPGTGLLNTEAFF. CDR3 in DNA: TGCGCCAGCAGTCTCGCGATACGTCCCGGGACAGGGCTCCTGAACACTGAAGCTTTCTTT.

The J gene is TRBJ2-5, the V gene TRBV11-2; D possibly corresponds to TRBD1 (5 bases). Between the trimmed V and J ends, which lost 3 bases and 5 bases, there was a span of 16 bases. The germline V gene encodes CDR1 SGHAT and CDR2 FQNNGV. This CDR3 spans 15 amino acids. CDR3 nucleotide sequence: TGTGCCAGCAGCTTCTGGGAAACAGGTGCGGAGACCCAGTACTTC. This codes for CASSFWETGAETQYF.

This clone showed up just a few times. The rearrangement uses TRBV18 and TRBJ2-3, with D perhaps matching TRBD1 (5 bases). The germline gives CDR1 KGHSH, CDR2 LQKENI. V dropped 3 bases and J dropped 0 bases, with 10 bases sitting between them. This CDR3 spans 15 amino acids. Here the CDR3 DNA reads TGTGCCAGCTCACCCCAGGGAACGAGCACAGATACGCAGTATTTT. It is translated as CASSPQGTSTDTQYF.

The rearrangement uses TRBV19 and TRBJ2-7; weak D call: TRBD2 (5 bases). This CDR3 comprises 16 residues. Germline CDR1 reads LNHDA; CDR2 reads SQIVND (reference sequence). V was pared by 5 bases and J by 0 bases, with 17 bases between. The CDR3 DNA sequence: TGTGCCAGTAGTTCCCGGGGTCGGGGAAGCTCCTACGAGCAGTACTTC. Protein sequence: CASSSRGRGSSYEQYF.

V and J are TRBV10-3 and TRBJ2-2; TRBD2 matches 9 bases. The germline gives CDR1 ENHRY, CDR2 SYGVKD. The CDR3 covers 18 residues. V was pared by 6 bases and J by 6 bases, with 17 bases of the junction left unmatched. For the CDR3, the DNA is TGTGCCATCAGAAGATTTAATTCCGGGACTAGCCTCCCCGGGGAGCTGTTTTTT. It is translated as CAIRRFNSGTSLPGELFF.

The chain is built from TRBV20-1 and TRBJ1-2; D remains unclear. Germline V gives CDR1 DFQATT, CDR2 SNEGSKA (reference sequence). The V end was cut by 3 bases, the J end by 7 bases, with 9 bases between. This CDR3 spans 11 amino acids. For the CDR3, the DNA is TGCAGTGCTAGCAGGATCGGTGGCTACACCTTC. Translated, it gives CSASRIGGYTF.

This chain connects TRBV7-2 to TRBJ1-2; the match to TRBD1 covers 10 bases. Germline V gives CDR1 SGHTA, CDR2 FQGNSA. J lost 6 bases, V lost 5 bases, and 12 bases had no gene match. The CDR3 is 16 amino acids. For the CDR3, the DNA is TGTGCCAGCAGCCTCAGTGGGGACAGGGGCGGCAATGGCTACACCTTC. Protein product: CASSLSGDRGGNGYTF. Filled out from reference TRBV7-2 and TRBJ1-2, the complete variable domain reads GAGVSQSPSNKVTEKGKDVELRCDPISGHTALYWYRQSLGQGLEFLIYFQGNSAPDKSGLPSDRFSAERTGGSVSTLTIQRTQQEDSAVYLCASSLSGDRGGNGYTFGSGTRLTVV.

The chain carries TRBV6-5 and TRBJ2-1; D may be TRBD2 (6 bases). Deletions cut 6 bases from V and 0 bases from J, with 12 bases between. CDR1 is MNHEY, CDR2 SVGAGI, per germline. This CDR3 has 15 amino acids. In DNA form, the CDR3 reads TGTGCCAGCAGGGCAGCGGGTAGCTCCTACAATGAGCAGTTCTTC. Protein: CASRAAGSSYNEQFF.

This clone appeared once. The CDR3 bases are TGTGCCAGCAGTGAACGTGGTGGCGATACGCAGTATTTT. Translation: CASSERGGDTQYF. The V gene is TRBV6-4, the J gene TRBJ2-3, with D unresolved. V shed 3 bases and J shed 6 bases, with 10 bases lying between them. Germline-derived CDR1 and CDR2 are MRHNA and SNTAGT. The CDR3 contains 13 residues.

The chain employs TRBV6-5 and TRBJ1-2; 7 nucleotides line up with TRBD1. The CDR3 runs 12 residues. Germline V gene sequence: CDR1 MNHEY, CDR2 SVGAGI. J gave up 8 bases and V 8 bases, and 8 bases lay outside the gene matches. CDR3 amino acids: CASSRDSGGYTF. Written as DNA, the CDR3 is TGTGCCAGCTCCCGGGACAGTGGAGGCTACACCTTC.

The gene calls are TRBV7-2 and TRBJ1-2; D perhaps matches TRBD1 (5 bases). Germline CDR1 and CDR2: SGHTA and FQGNSA. The V end lost 5 bases, the J end lost 7 bases, and 14 bases lay between the germline ends. This CDR3 comprises 13 residues. The CDR3 sequence: CASSLGGAAGYTF. The CDR3 bases are TGTGCCAGCAGCCTCGGAGGGGCGGCTGGCTACACCTTC.

V usage is TRBV28 and J usage is TRBJ1-1; TRBD1 matches 7 bases. V shed 6 bases, J shed 0 bases, and the junction held 16 bases outside the gene matches. The V gene's germline CDR1 is MDHEN and CDR2 SYDVKM. This CDR3 is 18 amino acids long. The CDR3 DNA sequence: TGTGCCAGCAGGGGGGGACAGTCCGAAACCCACATGAACACTGAAGCTTTCTTT. It encodes CASRGGQSETHMNTEAFF.

The chain carries TRBV19 and TRBJ2-1; 7 bases align to TRBD1. This CDR3 contains 15 residues. The V segment lost 3 bases and the J segment 4 bases; nucleotides outside the gene matches: 6. From germline, CDR1 is LNHDA and CDR2 SQIVND (reference sequence). The CDR3 bases are TGTGCCAGTAGTATTACCGGACAGGCGTACAATGAGCAGTTCTTC. Amino acid sequence: CASSITGQAYNEQFF.

The chain uses TRBV28 and TRBJ2-7, with TRBD2 matching over 13 bases. This CDR3 is built from 16 residues. J was trimmed by 2 bases and V by 3 bases; bases with no gene match: 4. Germline-derived CDR1 and CDR2 are MDHEN and SYDVKM. The CDR3 nucleotides are TGTGCCAGCAGTTTGACTAGCGGGGGGCCTACCTACGAGCAGTACTTC. Its translation: CASSLTSGGPTYEQYF.